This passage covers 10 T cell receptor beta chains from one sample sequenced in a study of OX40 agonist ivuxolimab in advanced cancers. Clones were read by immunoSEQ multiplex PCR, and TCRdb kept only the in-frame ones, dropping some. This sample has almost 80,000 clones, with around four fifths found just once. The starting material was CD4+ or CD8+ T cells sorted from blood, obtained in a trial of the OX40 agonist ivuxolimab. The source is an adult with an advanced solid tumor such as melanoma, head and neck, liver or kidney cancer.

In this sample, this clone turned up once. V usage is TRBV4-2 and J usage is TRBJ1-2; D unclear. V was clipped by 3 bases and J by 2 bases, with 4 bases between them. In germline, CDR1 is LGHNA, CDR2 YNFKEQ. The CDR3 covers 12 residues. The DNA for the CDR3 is TGTGCCAGCAGCCATAGGAACTATGGCTACACCTTC. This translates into CASSHRNYGYTF.

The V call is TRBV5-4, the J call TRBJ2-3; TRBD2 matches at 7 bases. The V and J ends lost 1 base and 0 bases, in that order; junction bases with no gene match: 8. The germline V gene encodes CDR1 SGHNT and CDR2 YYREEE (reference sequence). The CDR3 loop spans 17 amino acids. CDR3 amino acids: CASSLSPSGTSTDTQYF. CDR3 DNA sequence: TGTGCCAGCAGCTTGAGTCCTAGCGGTACTAGCACAGATACGCAGTATTTT.

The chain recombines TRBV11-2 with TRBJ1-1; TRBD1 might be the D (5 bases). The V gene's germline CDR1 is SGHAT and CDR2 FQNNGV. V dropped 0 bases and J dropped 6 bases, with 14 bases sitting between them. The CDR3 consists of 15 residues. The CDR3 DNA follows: TGTGCCAGCAGCTTAGAGCGGAGGCTAGGGGCTGAAGCTTTCTTT. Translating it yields CASSLERRLGAEAFF. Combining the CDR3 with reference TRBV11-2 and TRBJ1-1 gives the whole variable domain EAGVAQSPRYKIIEKRQSVAFWCNPISGHATLYWYQQILGQGPKLLIQFQNNGVVDDSQLPKDRFSAERLKGVDSTLKIQPAKLEDSAVYLCASSLERRLGAEAFFGQGTRLTVV.

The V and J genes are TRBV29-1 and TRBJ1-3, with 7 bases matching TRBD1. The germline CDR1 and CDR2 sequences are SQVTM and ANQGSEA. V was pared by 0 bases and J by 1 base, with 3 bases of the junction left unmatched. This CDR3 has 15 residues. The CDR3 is CSVEDHRGSGNTIYF. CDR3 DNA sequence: TGCAGCGTTGAAGATCACAGGGGATCTGGAAACACCATATATTTT.

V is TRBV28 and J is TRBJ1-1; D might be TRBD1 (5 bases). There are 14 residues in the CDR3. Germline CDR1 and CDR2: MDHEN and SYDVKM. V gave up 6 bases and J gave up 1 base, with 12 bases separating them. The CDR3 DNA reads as TGTGCCAGCAGGTGGGGCAGGACGAACACTGAAGCTTTCTTT. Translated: CASRWGRTNTEAFF. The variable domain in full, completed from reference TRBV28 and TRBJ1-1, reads DVKVTQSSRYLVKRTGEKVFLECVQDMDHENMFWYRQDPGLGLRLIYFSYDVKMKEKGDIPEGYSVSREKKERFSLILESASTNQTSMYLCASRWGRTNTEAFFGQGTRLTVV.

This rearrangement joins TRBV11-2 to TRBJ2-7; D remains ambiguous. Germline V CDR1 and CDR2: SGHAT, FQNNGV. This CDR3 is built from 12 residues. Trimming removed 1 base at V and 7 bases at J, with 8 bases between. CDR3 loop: CASSLVGQEQYF. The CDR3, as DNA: TGTGCCAGCAGCTTAGTCGGGCAGGAGCAGTACTTC.

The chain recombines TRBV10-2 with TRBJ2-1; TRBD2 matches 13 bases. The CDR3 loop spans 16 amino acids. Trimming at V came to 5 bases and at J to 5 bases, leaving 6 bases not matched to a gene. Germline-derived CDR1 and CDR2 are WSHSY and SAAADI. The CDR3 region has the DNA TGCGCCAGCAGTTCCCCCGGACTAGCGGGGGACAATGAGCAGTTCTTC. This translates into CASSSPGLAGDNEQFF.

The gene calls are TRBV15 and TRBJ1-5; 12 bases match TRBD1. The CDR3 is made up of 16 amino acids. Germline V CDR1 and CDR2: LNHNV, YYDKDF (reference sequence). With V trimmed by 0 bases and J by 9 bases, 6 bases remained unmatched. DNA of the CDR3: TGTGCCACCAGCAGAGATCGGGACAGGGGGCGAAGGCCCCAGCATTTT. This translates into CATSRDRDRGRRPQHF.

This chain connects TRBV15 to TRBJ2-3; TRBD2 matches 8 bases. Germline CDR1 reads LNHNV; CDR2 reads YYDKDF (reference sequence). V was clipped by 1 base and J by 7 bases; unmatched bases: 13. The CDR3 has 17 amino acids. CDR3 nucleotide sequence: TGTGCCACCAGCAGAGGGGAGGTTCCGGGGGGGCGAAATACGCAGTATTTT. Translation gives CATSRGEVPGGRNTQYF. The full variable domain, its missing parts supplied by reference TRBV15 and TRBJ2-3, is DAMVIQNPRYQVTQFGKPVTLSCSQTLNHNVMYWYQQKSSQAPKLLFHYYDKDFNNEADTPDNFQSRRPNTSFCFLDIRSPGLGDTAMYLCATSRGEVPGGRNTQYFGPGTRLTVL.

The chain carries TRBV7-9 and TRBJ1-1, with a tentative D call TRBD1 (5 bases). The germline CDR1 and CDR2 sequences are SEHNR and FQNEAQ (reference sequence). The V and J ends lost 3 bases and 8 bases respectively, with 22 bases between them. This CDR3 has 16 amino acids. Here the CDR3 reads CASSLEPPDSLGEAFF. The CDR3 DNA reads TGTGCCAGCAGCTTGGAACCGCCAGACAGCCTCGGAGAAGCTTTCTTT.